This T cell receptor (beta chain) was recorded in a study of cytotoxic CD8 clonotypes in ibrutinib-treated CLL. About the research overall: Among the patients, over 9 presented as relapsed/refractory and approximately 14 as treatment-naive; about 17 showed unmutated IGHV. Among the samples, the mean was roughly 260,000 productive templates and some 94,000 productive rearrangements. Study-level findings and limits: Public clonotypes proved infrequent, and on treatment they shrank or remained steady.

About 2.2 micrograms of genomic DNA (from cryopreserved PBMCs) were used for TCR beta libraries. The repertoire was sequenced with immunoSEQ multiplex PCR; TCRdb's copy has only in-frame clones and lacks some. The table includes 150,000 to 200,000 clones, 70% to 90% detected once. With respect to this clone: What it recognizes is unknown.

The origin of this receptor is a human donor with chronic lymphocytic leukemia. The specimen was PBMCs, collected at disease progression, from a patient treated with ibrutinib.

Here the CDR3 DNA reads TGTGCCGTTATGAGCGGCCGCACAGATACGCAGTATTTT. Translating gives CAVMSGRTDTQYF. The J gene is TRBJ2-3, the V gene TRBV6-5, with a possible D match to TRBD2 (5 bases). The V gene lost 11 bases and the J gene lost 1 base, with 13 bases spanning the gap. Germline CDR1 and CDR2: MNHEY and SVGAGI. This CDR3 has 13 amino acids.